This T cell receptor beta chain was obtained from a study of vaccination and CD4 T cells after COVID-19. Study-wide findings and caveats: The analysis of convalescent patients involved relatively few individuals and lacked early post-infection timepoints.

The CDR3 extends over 15 amino acids. J gave up 4 bases and V 3 bases, and 5 bases lay outside the gene matches. From germline, CDR1 is SGHDN and CDR2 FVKESK. Described treatment: roughly 10-day PBMC culture with coronavirus spike peptide pools or control peptides (ViraFEST assay). Samples of CD4+ T cells were obtained from the unexposed donor before the COVID-19 pandemic (2011-2018). With peptide pools, ViraFEST first expanded antigen-specific T cells and afterwards sequenced their TCRs. Details on this clonotype: Its specificity is not known.

Cultured CD4+ T cells had their DNA profiled by the Oncomine TCR Beta short-read assay. Genomic DNA was taken out of cultured CD4+ T cells by extraction. MiXCR, run by TCRdb on the PCR reads, gives a single entry per CDR3 protein. Seen here are some 9,200 distinct CDR3 sequences, around 35% observed once, and the top ten hold about 19%. The chain recombines TRBV14 with TRBJ2-7; 11 nucleotides agree with TRBD1. This sequence originates from a human donor in good health. The sample taken for sequencing was CD4+ T cells from blood, cultured in vitro. The CDR3 reads CASSQSGTGGYEQYF. CDR3 sequence (DNA): TGTGCCAGCAGCCAGTCAGGGACAGGGGGATACGAGCAGTACTTC.